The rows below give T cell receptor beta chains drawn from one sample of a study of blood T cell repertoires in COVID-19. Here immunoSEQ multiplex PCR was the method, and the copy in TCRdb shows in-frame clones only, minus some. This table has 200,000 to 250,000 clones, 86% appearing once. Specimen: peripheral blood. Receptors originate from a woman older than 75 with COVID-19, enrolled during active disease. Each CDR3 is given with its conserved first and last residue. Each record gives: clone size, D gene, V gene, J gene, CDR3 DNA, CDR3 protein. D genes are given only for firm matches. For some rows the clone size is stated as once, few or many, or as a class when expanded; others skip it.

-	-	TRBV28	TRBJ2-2	TGTGCCAGCACGTTTCAGGGGATCCGCGGGGAGCTGTTTTTT	CASTFQGIRGELFF
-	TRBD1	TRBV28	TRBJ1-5	TGTGCCAGCAGTTTCACAGGGGGCGGCAATCAGCCCCAGCATTTT	CASSFTGGGNQPQHF
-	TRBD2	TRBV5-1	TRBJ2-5	TGCGCCAGCGGTCCTGGGGGGGAGAAAGTGGAGACCCAGTACTTC	CASGPGGEKVETQYF
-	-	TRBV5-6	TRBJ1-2	TGTGCCAGCAGCCCACCCGGTACCTATGGCTACACCTTC	CASSPPGTYGYTF
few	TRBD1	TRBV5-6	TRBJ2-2	TGTGCCAGCAGCTTCCAGGGGGCGCGAAACACCGGGGAGCTGTTTTTT	CASSFQGARNTGELFF
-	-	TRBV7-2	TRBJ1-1	TGTGCCAGCAGCCTCTCAGCGGACACTGAAGCTTTCTTT	CASSLSADTEAFF
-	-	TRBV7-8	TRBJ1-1	TGTGCCAGCAGCGCAGACACCTCGCTGTACGGTGAAGCTTTCTTT	CASSADTSLYGEAFF
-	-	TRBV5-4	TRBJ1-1	TGTGCCAGCAGCACTGGGGGGAGGGGGAACACTGAAGCTTTCTTT	CASSTGGRGNTEAFF
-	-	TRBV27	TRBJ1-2	TGTGCCAGCAGTCGTACCGCCATCGGTGGCTACACCTTC	CASSRTAIGGYTF
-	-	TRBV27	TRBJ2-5	TGTGCCAGCAGTCTCCTTCAAGAGACCCAGTACTTC	CASSLLQETQYF
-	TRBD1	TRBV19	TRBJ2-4	TGTGCCAGTAGTACGGGACAGGGGAGGGACATTCAGTACTTC	CASSTGQGRDIQYF
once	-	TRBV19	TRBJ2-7	TGTGCCAGTAGTATTTCGGGTAGCGCTTACGAGCAGTACTTC	CASSISGSAYEQYF
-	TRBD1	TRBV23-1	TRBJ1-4	TGCGCCAGCAGCTCACCGGGACAGACCGTCTATAATGAAAAACTGTTTTTT	CASSSPGQTVYNEKLFF
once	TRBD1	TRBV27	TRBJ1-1	TGTGCCAGCTATCGAATAATTGGGGACAGGGGCGAAGCTTTCTTT	CASYRIIGDRGEAFF
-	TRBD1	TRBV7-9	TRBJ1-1	TGTGCCAGCAGGGACATACAGGGGATGTCGACTGAAGCTTTCTTT	CASRDIQGMSTEAFF
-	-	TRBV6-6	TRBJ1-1	TGTGCCAGCAGTCCTTCCAGTGTGACTGAAGCTTTCTTT	CASSPSSVTEAFF
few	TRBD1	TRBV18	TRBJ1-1	TGTGCCAGCTCCATGGACAGGTGGGCTTTCTTT	CASSMDRWAFF
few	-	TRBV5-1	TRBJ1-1	TGCGCCAGCAGCTCGGGACAACCGAACACTGAAGCTTTCTTT	CASSSGQPNTEAFF
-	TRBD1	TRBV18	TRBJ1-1	TGTGCCAGCTTCTCTCAGGGGGGAAACACTGAAGCTTTCTTT	CASFSQGGNTEAFF
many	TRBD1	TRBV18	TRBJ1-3	TGTGCCAGCTCAGCCTCGACAGGGTCCGGAAACACCATATATTTT	CASSASTGSGNTIYF
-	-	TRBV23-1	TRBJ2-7	TGCGCCAGCAGTCAATCTAAGAGGGTACCCTACGAGCAGTACTTC	CASSQSKRVPYEQYF
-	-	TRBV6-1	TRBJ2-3	TGTGCCAGCAGTGAACCCGGGACAGATACGCAGTATTTT	CASSEPGTDTQYF
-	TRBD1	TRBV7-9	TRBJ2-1	TGTGCCAGCAGCATGAGGAACAGGGGTTACAATGAGCAGTTCTTC	CASSMRNRGYNEQFF
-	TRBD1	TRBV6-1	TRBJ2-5	TGTGCCAGCAGTCCCCCCGGGACAGGGGGTGAGACCCAGTACTTC	CASSPPGTGGETQYF
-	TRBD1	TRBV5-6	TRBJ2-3	TGTGCCAGCAGCACTGGAGGACAGGGGATCGATACGCAGTATTTT	CASSTGGQGIDTQYF
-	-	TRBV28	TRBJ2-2	TGTGCCATCGCGGGTAGCCTAAACACCGGGGAGCTGTTTTTT	CAIAGSLNTGELFF
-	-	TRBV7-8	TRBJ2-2	TGTGCCAGCACCCAAGATTCGTCGGGAAACACCGGGGAGCTGTTTTTT	CASTQDSSGNTGELFF
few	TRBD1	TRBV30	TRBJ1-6	TGTGCCTGGAGTCCACAGGGGAGGACACCCCTCCACTTT	CAWSPQGRTPLHF
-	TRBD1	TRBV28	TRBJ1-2	TGTGCCAGCAGTCCCCCACAGGGGGAGTTAAGTGGCTACACCTTC	CASSPPQGELSGYTF
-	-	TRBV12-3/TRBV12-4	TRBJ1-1	TGTGCCAGCACCTTCGCGGGGGCCACTGAAGCTTTCTTT	CASTFAGATEAFF
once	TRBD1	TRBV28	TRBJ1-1	TGTGCCAGCAGGTCCGGACAGGGAGACGCTGAAGCTTTCTTT	CASRSGQGDAEAFF
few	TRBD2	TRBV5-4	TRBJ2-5	TGTGCCAGCAGCTTGGGTCGGACTAGCGGGGGGGCTGGGGAGACCCAGTACTTC	CASSLGRTSGGAGETQYF
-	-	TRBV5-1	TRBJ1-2	TGCGCCAGCAGCTTGGCCGGACTTTATGGCTACACCTTC	CASSLAGLYGYTF
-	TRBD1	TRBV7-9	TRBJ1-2	TGTGCCAGCAGCCGAATCACAGGGGGCAGCAACTATGGCTACACCTTC	CASSRITGGSNYGYTF
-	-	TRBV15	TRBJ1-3	TGTGCCACCAGCCTAGGGGGCTCTGGAAACACCATATATTTT	CATSLGGSGNTIYF
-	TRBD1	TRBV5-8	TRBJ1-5	TGTGCCAGCAGCTCACAGGGGGCGCAAAATCAGCCCCAGCATTTT	CASSSQGAQNQPQHF
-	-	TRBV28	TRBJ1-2	TGTGCCAGCAGCCGCGGGGGAGGAACAGTCTATGGCTACACCTTC	CASSRGGGTVYGYTF
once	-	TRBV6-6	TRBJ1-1	TGTGCCAGCAGTTACTCTGAGGTCAACACTGAAGCTTTCTTT	CASSYSEVNTEAFF
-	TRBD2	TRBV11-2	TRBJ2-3	TGTGCCAGCAGCTTATCCCCCAGCGGGGGGCTTACAGATACGCAGTATTTT	CASSLSPSGGLTDTQYF
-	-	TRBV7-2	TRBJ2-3	TGTGCCAGCAGCTTTGGCGGGGGCGGGGCGCAGTATTTT	CASSFGGGGAQYF
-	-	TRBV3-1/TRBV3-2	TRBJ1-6	TGTGCCAGCAGCCAACCAGGCCCTGGTTCACCCCTCCACTTT	CASSQPGPGSPLHF
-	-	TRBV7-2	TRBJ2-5	TGTGCCAGCAGCCCCGGGTGGGGCTACCAAGAGACCCAGTACTTC	CASSPGWGYQETQYF
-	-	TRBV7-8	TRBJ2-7	TGTGCCAGCAGCTTGGGGGCGGCAGGCTTAAACGAGCAGTACTTC	CASSLGAAGLNEQYF
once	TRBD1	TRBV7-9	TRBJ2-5	TGTGCCAGCAGCTTAGCGGTTTCCGGGACAGGGGGAGGAGAGACCCAGTACTTC	CASSLAVSGTGGGETQYF
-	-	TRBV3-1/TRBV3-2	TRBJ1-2	TGTGCCAGCAGCCAAGCTCACTATGGCTACACCTTC	CASSQAHYGYTF
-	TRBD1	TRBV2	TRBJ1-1	TGTGCCAGCAGTAGGACAGGGGGAGCTTTCTTT	CASSRTGGAFF
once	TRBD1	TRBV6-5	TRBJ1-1	TGTGCCAGCAGTTTGTCCAGGGGGAAAACTGAAGCTTTCTTT	CASSLSRGKTEAFF
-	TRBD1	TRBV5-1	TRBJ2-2	TGCGCCAGCCGGACAGGGGCGGGTGGGGAGCTGTTTTTT	CASRTGAGGELFF
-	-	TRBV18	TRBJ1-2	TGTGCCAGCTCACCCCGACAGGAGTTAAAGGATGGCTACACCTTC	CASSPRQELKDGYTF
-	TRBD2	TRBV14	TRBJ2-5	TGTGCCAGCAGCCAAGGGCTAGCGGGGGCGGAGACCCAGTACTTC	CASSQGLAGAETQYF
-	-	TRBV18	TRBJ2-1	TGTGCCAGCTCACCACCGATGAGGACCTACAATGAGCAGTTCTTC	CASSPPMRTYNEQFF
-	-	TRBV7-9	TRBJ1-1	TGTGCCAGCAGCGATCCGCAGGGGAATGCTGAAGCTTTCTTT	CASSDPQGNAEAFF
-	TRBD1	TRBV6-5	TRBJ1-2	TGTGCCAGCAGCCCGACAGGGGATGGCTACACCTTC	CASSPTGDGYTF
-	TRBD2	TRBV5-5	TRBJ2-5	TGTGCCAGCAGCTCCTCTAGCGGTCTCCAAGAGACCCAGTACTTC	CASSSSSGLQETQYF
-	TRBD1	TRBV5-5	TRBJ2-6	TGTGCCAGCAGAAACTGGGTGGGACAGGGGCGGCAGGGGGCCAACGTCCTGACTTTC	CASRNWVGQGRQGANVLTF
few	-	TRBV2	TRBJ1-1	TGTGCCACCCGCCGCGGGGGGATGAACACTGAAGCTTTCTTT	CATRRGGMNTEAFF
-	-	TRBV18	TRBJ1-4	TGTGCCAGCTCACCACAGGGGGGGAATGAAAAACTGTTTTTT	CASSPQGGNEKLFF